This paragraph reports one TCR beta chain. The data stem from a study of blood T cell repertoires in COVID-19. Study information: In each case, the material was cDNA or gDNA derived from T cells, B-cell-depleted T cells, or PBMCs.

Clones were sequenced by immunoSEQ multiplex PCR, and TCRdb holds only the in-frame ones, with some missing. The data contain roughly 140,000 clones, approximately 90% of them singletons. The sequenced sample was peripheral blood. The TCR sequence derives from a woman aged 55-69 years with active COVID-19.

For the CDR3, the DNA is TGTGCCAGCAGCGCGGGACTAGCGGGACGCGAGCAGTACTTC. It specifies CASSAGLAGREQYF. V is TRBV9 and J is TRBJ2-7; 13 bases are shared with TRBD2. The CDR3 has 14 amino acids. The V and J ends lost 3 bases and 6 bases, in that order; junction bases with no gene match: 3. Per the germline V gene, CDR1 is SGDLS and CDR2 is YYNGEE.